The 23 T cell receptor beta chains listed next were all sequenced from one sample in a study of PD-1 blockade in mismatch repair-deficient tumors. The method was immunoSEQ multiplex PCR; TCRdb's version includes in-frame clones alone and lacks a portion of them. The sample lists some 66,000 clones; about 91% were seen once. The sequencing here drew on peripheral blood, taken 52 weeks after starting pembrolizumab. The receptor source for this set is an adult with mismatch repair-deficient cancer.

The V call is TRBV5-5, the J call TRBJ1-2, with unresolved D. Germline V gene lookup returns CDR1 SGHKS and CDR2 YYEKEE (reference sequence). The length of the CDR3 is 12 residues. V was trimmed by 0 bases and J by 1 base, leaving 1 base between them. CDR3 sequence: CASSLVNYGYTF. CDR3 coding DNA: TGTGCCAGCAGCTTGGTTAACTATGGCTACACCTTC.

This clone was counted once. J is TRBJ1-1 and V is TRBV9; D not certain. CDR3 length: 14 amino acids. Trimming pared 0 bases from V and 0 bases from J, leaving 6 bases between. Germline loops: CDR1 SGDLS, CDR2 YYNGEE. In nucleotides, the CDR3 is TGTGCCAGCAGCGTAGTTAGTCTGAACACTGAAGCTTTCTTT. This sequence encodes CASSVVSLNTEAFF.

The chain links TRBV13 to TRBJ1-2; TRBD1 is a possible D gene (6 bases). V was pared by 4 bases and J by 4 bases, with 16 bases between. Germline lookup yields CDR1 PRHDT and CDR2 FYEKMQ (reference sequence). CDR3 length equals 15 residues. The CDR3 coding sequence is TGTGCCAGCAGCTCGGACGCGACAGGTGTCTATGGCTACACCTTC. It specifies CASSSDATGVYGYTF.

V usage is TRBV7-2 and J usage is TRBJ2-2; D ambiguous. Trimming removed 2 bases at V and 2 bases at J, with 6 bases between. The germline V gene encodes CDR1 SGHTA and CDR2 FQGNSA. The CDR3 contains 14 residues. The CDR3 DNA follows: TGTGCCAGCAGCTTATGGCGTAACACCGGGGAGCTGTTTTTT. This translates into CASSLWRNTGELFF.

The chain carries TRBV4-1 and TRBJ2-3; TRBD1 is a possible D gene (6 bases). The V and J ends lost 4 bases and 0 bases respectively, with 11 bases between them. Germline CDR1 reads MGHRA; CDR2 reads YSYEKL. The CDR3 is 15 residues long. The CDR3, as DNA: TGCGCCAGCAGCCGGACAGTTCCCAGCACAGATACGCAGTATTTT. Translating it yields CASSRTVPSTDTQYF.

V gene TRBV11-2 combines with J gene TRBJ2-2; D call uncertain. V shed 2 bases and J shed 6 bases, with 16 bases lying between them. The CDR3 loop spans 16 amino acids. Germline values: CDR1 SGHAT, CDR2 FQNNGV. The DNA for the CDR3 is TGTGCCAGCAGCTTACCCGCAGCCTTAAATCCCGGGGAGCTGTTTTTT. Translating gives CASSLPAALNPGELFF.

V and J are TRBV10-1 and TRBJ2-3, with 15 nucleotides matching TRBD2. The CDR3 length is 16 residues. CDR1 and CDR2 from the germline V gene are WNHNN and SYGVQD (reference sequence). The junction had 2 bases not matched to a gene; V was cut back by 4 bases and J by 3 bases. Written as DNA, the CDR3 is TGCGCCAGCAGTGTAGGGACTAGCGGGAGGACAGATACGCAGTATTTT. It encodes CASSVGTSGRTDTQYF.

This chain uses TRBV19 with TRBJ2-1, with D tentatively TRBD2 (6 bases). Trimming pared 3 bases from V and 10 bases from J, leaving 13 bases between. CDR1 and CDR2 from the germline V gene are LNHDA and SQIVND (reference sequence). This CDR3 is built from 13 residues. The CDR3 here is CASSMQDGGEQFF. CDR3 sequence (DNA): TGTGCCAGTAGTATGCAGGACGGGGGAGAGCAGTTCTTC.

This chain joins TRBV5-1 and TRBJ2-1, with unresolved D. The CDR3 extends over 14 amino acids. V dropped 1 base and J dropped 3 bases, with 8 bases sitting between them. CDR1 is SGHRS and CDR2 is YFSETQ in the germline V gene. This CDR3 reads CASSLLGSYNEQFF. In nucleotides, the CDR3 is TGCGCCAGCAGCTTGTTGGGTAGCTACAATGAGCAGTTCTTC.

The chain combines TRBV5-1 with TRBJ1-5; 9 nucleotides line up with TRBD1. Losses at the gene ends were 10 bases for V and 1 base for J; bases not matched to a gene: 6. The germline CDR1 and CDR2 sequences are SGHRS and YFSETQ. The CDR3 loop spans 14 amino acids. The CDR3 reads CAGTGQGSNQPQHF. The CDR3 nucleotides are TGCGCCGGGACTGGACAGGGGAGCAATCAGCCCCAGCATTTT.

J is TRBJ1-2 and V is TRBV19, with D possibly matching TRBD1 (6 bases). Per the germline V gene, CDR1 is LNHDA and CDR2 is SQIVND (reference sequence). The CDR3 runs to 14 residues. Trimming removed 3 bases from V and 6 bases from J, with 14 bases in between. The DNA of the CDR3 is TGTGCCAGTAGTATGGGGGGCCAGGGGCATGGCTACACCTTC. Residues: CASSMGGQGHGYTF.

This chain connects TRBV7-9 to TRBJ1-1, with 10 positions matching TRBD1. Germline values: CDR1 SEHNR, CDR2 FQNEAQ (reference sequence). The V and J ends lost 1 base and 7 bases, in that order; junction bases with no gene match: 0. The CDR3 is made up of 13 amino acids. The CDR3 region is CASSLGTGGEAFF. The CDR3 nucleotides are TGTGCCAGCAGCTTAGGGACAGGGGGTGAAGCTTTCTTT.

The rearrangement links TRBV28 to TRBJ1-4; 9 positions match TRBD1. V shed 6 bases and J 5 bases; nucleotides not matched to a gene: 7. CDR3 size: 15 residues. Germline loops: CDR1 MDHEN, CDR2 SYDVKM. The CDR3 coding sequence is TGTGCCAGCAGCCATTCCGGGACAGGGAATGAAAAACTGTTTTTT. As protein: CASSHSGTGNEKLFF.

V gene TRBV19 combines with J gene TRBJ2-1, with 9 bases fitting TRBD1. Germline CDR1 is LNHDA and CDR2 is SQIVND (reference sequence). This CDR3 is 17 amino acids long. Germline trimming cut 2 bases from V and 4 bases from J; bases unmatched to any gene: 9. The DNA for the CDR3 is TGTGCCAGTAGTATAAGGATGTGGACAGGGGTATACAATGAGCAGTTCTTC. Amino acid sequence: CASSIRMWTGVYNEQFF.

V usage is TRBV27 and J usage is TRBJ2-7, with D unclear. CDR3 length equals 13 residues. Germline V gene lookup returns CDR1 MNHEY and CDR2 SMNVEV (reference sequence). V was trimmed by 4 bases and J by 4 bases, leaving 11 bases between them. CDR3 in amino acids: CASSSGNLYEQYF. Written as DNA, the CDR3 is TGTGCCAGCAGTTCGGGCAATTTATACGAGCAGTACTTC.

This clone was seen a single time. The chain has TRBV28 and TRBJ1-5; 11 bases line up with TRBD1. The J segment lost 7 bases and the V segment lost 4 bases, leaving 9 bases of the junction unmatched. This CDR3 contains 16 residues. Germline-derived CDR1 and CDR2 are MDHEN and SYDVKM. The CDR3: CASSSSDRGRRQPQHF. CDR3 sequence (DNA): TGTGCCAGCAGTTCCTCGGACAGGGGGCGCCGACAGCCCCAGCATTTT.

The chain employs TRBV7-9 and TRBJ1-3, with TRBD1 identical over 8 bases. Germline CDR1 is SEHNR and CDR2 is FQNEAQ (reference sequence). Trimming took 6 bases from V and 4 from J; bases not matched to a gene: 17. This CDR3 is built from 18 residues. This CDR3 reads CASRPTYDRGRLGNTIYF. The CDR3 nucleotides read TGTGCCAGCAGACCTACATACGACAGGGGACGTTTGGGAAACACCATATATTTT.

The rearrangement uses TRBV13 and TRBJ2-3; perhaps TRBD2 as D (6 bases). V dropped 5 bases and J dropped 2 bases, with 26 bases sitting between them. The CDR3 length is 19 residues. Germline values: CDR1 PRHDT, CDR2 FYEKMQ (reference sequence). In DNA, the CDR3 is TGTGCCAGCAGCGCCAGAGGGGCGGCTGGCGGGATTGTCACAGATACGCAGTATTTT. Translation gives CASSARGAAGGIVTDTQYF.

Comment on this clone: The junction departs from the called germline gene at one end, perhaps through a read error. The CDR3 bases are TGTGCCAGCAGCTTAGCCTACGGGGACGGTGGGGTGCTCTTC. Encoded protein: CASSLAYGDGGVLF. V gene TRBV7-9 combines with J gene TRBJ2-7; perhaps D is TRBD1 or TRBD2 (5 bases each). This CDR3 has 14 residues. Germline V lookup: CDR1 SEHNR, CDR2 FQNEAQ (reference sequence).

The chain couples TRBV27 to TRBJ2-6; D not resolved. The CDR3 totals 12 residues. V was clipped by 5 bases and J by 4 bases, with 3 bases between them. Germline V gives CDR1 MNHEY, CDR2 SMNVEV (reference sequence). CDR3 amino acids: CASSGGANVLTF. The CDR3 bases are TGTGCCAGCAGTGGGGGGGCCAACGTCCTGACTTTC.

The rearrangement links TRBV4-3 to TRBJ2-1, with 9 bases that match TRBD1. After removal of 1 base from V and 6 bases from J, the junction contained 10 bases not matched to a gene. Germline V CDR1 and CDR2: LGHNA, YSLEER. The CDR3 is 17 amino acids. The CDR3 DNA reads TGCGCCAGCAGCCAAGTCTACCGGGACAGGGTAGGCAATGAGCAGTTCTTC. Its protein is CASSQVYRDRVGNEQFF.

This clone was seen just once. The chain has TRBV6-6 and TRBJ2-3; possibly TRBD1 for D (6 bases). In germline, CDR1 is MNHNY, CDR2 SVGAGI (reference sequence). This CDR3 comprises 15 residues. V was cut by 3 bases and J by 5 bases, with 15 bases left in between. CDR3 DNA: TGTGCCAGCAGTTATGAGGCGGTCAGGGGAGATACGCAGTATTTT. Protein: CASSYEAVRGDTQYF.

This clone has just a few counts. This rearrangement joins TRBV5-6 to TRBJ2-5, with D perhaps TRBD2 (5 bases). The ends were cut back, 7 bases at V and 5 bases at J, with 18 bases in the middle. Germline loops: CDR1 SGHDT, CDR2 YYEEEE. CDR3 length: 14 amino acids. The CDR3 loop reads CASAWEQRGETQYF. In DNA form, the CDR3 reads TGTGCCAGCGCTTGGGAGCAGCGAGGGGAGACCCAGTACTTC.